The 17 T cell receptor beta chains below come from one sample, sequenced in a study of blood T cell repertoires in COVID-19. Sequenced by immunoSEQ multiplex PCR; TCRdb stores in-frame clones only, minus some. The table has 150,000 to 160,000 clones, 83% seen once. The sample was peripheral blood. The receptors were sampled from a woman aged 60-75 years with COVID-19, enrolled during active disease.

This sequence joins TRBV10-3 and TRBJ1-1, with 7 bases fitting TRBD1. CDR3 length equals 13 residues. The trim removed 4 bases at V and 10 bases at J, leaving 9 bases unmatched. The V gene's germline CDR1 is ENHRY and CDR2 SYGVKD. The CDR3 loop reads CAISGKGAGGAFF. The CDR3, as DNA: TGTGCCATCAGTGGAAAGGGCGCAGGGGGAGCTTTCTTT.

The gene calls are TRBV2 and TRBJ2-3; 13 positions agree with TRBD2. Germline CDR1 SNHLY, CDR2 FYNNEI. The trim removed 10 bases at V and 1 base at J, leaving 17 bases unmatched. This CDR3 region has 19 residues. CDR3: CATSRSSLAGGRGTDTQYF. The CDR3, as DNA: TGTGCCACCTCCCGAAGTTCACTAGCGGGGGGGAGGGGCACAGATACGCAGTATTTT.

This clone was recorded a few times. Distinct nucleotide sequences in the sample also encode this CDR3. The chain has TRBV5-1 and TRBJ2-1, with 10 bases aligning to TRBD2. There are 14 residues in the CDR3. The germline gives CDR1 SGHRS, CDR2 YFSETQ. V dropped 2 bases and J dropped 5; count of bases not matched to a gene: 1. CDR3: CASSLTSGNNEQFF. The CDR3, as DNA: TGCGCCAGCAGCTTAACTAGCGGGAACAATGAGCAGTTCTTC. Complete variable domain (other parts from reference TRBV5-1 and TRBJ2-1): KAGVTQTPRYLIKTRGQQVTLSCSPISGHRSVSWYQQTPGQGLQFLFEYFSETQRNKGNFPGRFSGRQFSNSRSEMNVSTLELGDSALYLCASSLTSGNNEQFFGPGTRLTVL.

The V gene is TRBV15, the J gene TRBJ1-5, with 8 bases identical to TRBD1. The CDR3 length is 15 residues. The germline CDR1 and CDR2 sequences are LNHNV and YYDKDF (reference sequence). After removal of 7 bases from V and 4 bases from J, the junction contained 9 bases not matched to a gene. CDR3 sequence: CATIQDRQGNQPQHF. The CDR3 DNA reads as TGTGCCACCATACAAGACCGACAGGGGAATCAGCCCCAGCATTTT.

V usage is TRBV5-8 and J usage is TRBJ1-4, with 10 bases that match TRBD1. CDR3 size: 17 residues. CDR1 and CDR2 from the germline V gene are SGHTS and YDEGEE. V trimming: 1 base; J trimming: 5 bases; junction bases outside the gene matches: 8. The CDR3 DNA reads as TGTGCCAGCAGCTTGTCAATATCGGGACAGGGGAATGAAAAACTGTTTTTT. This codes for CASSLSISGQGNEKLFF.

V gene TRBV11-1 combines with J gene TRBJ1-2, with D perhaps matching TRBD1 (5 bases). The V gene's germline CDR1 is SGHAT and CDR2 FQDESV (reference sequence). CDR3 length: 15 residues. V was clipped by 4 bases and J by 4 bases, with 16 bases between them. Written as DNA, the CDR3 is TGTGCCAGCAGCTCCAGCGGGGGAACGGGCTATGGCTACACCTTC. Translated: CASSSSGGTGYGYTF.

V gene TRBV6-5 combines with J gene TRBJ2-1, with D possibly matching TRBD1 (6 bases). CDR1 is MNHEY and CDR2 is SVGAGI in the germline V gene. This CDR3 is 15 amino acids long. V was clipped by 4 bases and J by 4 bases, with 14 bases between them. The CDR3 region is CASSLLTGSYNEQFF. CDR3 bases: TGTGCCAGCAGTTTGTTAACAGGGTCATACAATGAGCAGTTCTTC.

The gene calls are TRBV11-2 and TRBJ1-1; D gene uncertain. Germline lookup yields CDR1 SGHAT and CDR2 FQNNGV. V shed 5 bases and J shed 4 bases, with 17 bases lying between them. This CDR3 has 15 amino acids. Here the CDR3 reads CASSPRWQASTEAFF. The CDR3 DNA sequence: TGTGCCAGCAGCCCCAGGTGGCAGGCGAGCACTGAAGCTTTCTTT.

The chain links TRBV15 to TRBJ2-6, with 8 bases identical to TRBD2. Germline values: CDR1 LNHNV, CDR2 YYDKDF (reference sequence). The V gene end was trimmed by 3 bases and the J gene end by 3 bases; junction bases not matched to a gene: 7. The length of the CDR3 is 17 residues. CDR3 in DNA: TGTGCCACCAGCAGCCAGGCGGGGGGAAATGGGGCCAACGTCCTGACTTTC. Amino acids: CATSSQAGGNGANVLTF.

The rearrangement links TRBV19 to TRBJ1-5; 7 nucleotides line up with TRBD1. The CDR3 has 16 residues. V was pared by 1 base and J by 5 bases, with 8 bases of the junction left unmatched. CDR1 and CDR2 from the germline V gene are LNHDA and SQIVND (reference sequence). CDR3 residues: CASSIGTGGGHQPQHF. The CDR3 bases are TGTGCCAGTAGTATAGGGACAGGTGGGGGGCATCAGCCCCAGCATTTT.

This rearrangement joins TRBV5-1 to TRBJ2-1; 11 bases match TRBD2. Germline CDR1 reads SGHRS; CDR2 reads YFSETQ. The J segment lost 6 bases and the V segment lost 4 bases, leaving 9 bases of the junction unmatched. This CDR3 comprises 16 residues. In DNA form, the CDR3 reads TGCGCCAGCAGCACCACTAGCGGGAGAGGGGCCAATGAGCAGTTCTTC. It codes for CASSTTSGRGANEQFF.

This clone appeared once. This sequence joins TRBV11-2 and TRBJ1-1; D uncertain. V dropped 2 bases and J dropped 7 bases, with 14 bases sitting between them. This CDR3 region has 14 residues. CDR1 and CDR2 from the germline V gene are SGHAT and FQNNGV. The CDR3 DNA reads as TGTGCCAGCAGCTTATCCTTGGGAGCTCGTGAAGCTTTCTTT. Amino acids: CASSLSLGAREAFF.

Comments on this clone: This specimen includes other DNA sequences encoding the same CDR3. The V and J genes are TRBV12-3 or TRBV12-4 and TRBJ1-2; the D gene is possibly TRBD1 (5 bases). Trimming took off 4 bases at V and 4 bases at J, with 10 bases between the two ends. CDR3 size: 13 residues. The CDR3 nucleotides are TGTGCCAGCAGTTCGCAGGGCTTCTATGGCTACACCTTC. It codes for CASSSQGFYGYTF.

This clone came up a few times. The CDR3 nucleotides read TGTGCCACCAGTGACCCCCGACAGGGGTGGGGCACAGATACGCAGTATTTT. Its protein product is CATSDPRQGWGTDTQYF. This sequence joins TRBV24-1 and TRBJ2-3, with 8 bases matching TRBD1. Trimming cost V 4 bases and J 1 base; bases outside gene matches: 9. The germline CDR1 and CDR2 sequences are KGHDR and SFDVKD. This CDR3 is built from 17 residues.

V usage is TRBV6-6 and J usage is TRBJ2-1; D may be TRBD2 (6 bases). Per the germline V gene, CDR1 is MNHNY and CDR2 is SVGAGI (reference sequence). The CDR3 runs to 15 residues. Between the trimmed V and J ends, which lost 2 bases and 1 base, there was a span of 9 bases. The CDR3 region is CASSYREISYNEQFF. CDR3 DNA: TGTGCCAGCAGTTACCGGGAGATTTCCTACAATGAGCAGTTCTTC.

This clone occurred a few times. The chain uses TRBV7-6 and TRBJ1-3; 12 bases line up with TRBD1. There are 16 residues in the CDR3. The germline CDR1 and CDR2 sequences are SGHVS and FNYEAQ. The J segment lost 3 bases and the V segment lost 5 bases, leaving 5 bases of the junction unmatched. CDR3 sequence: CASSRGTGGVGNTIYF. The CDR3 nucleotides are TGTGCCAGCAGCCGGGGGACAGGGGGCGTTGGAAACACCATATATTTT.

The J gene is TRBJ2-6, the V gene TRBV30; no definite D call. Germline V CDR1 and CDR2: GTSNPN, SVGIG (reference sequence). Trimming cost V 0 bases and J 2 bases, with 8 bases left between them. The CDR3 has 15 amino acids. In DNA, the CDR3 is TGTGCCTGGAGTGTACCCGCGACTGGGGCCAACGTCCTGACTTTC. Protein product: CAWSVPATGANVLTF.